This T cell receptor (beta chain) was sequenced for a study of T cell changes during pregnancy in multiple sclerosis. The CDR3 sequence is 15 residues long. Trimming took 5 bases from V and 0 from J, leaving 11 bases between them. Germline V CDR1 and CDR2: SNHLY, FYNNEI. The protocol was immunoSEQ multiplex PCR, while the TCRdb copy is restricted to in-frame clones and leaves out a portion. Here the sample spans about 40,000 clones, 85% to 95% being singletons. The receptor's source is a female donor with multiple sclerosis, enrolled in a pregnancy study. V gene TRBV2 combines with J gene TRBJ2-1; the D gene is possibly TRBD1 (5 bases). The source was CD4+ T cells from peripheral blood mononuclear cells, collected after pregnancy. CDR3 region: CASSRQFNSYNEQFF. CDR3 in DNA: TGTGCCAGCAGTCGACAGTTCAACTCCTACAATGAGCAGTTCTTC.